A selection of T cell receptor beta chains follows, all from one sample in a study of brain metastases from non-small cell lung cancer. The data were produced by immunoSEQ multiplex PCR, yet TCRdb's version contains in-frame clones alone and is incomplete. The sample has some 2,100 clones; about 83% are singletons. The sample taken for sequencing was tissue from a brain metastasis. The receptor source for this set is a donor aged 40 or older with non-small cell lung cancer. Each CDR3 is given with its conserved first and last residue. D genes are given only for firm matches. Size is omitted from some rows. Given values are once, few, many or a class for expanded clones.

-	TRBV19	TRBJ2-7	-	TGTGCCAGTAGTATCGGCGGGCGGTACGAGCAGTACTTC	CASSIGGRYEQYF
TRBD1	TRBV4-1	TRBJ1-2	-	TGTGCCAGCAGCCCAGGGGGAGGGCCTCAAGTGAACACCTTC	CASSPGGGPQVNTF
-	TRBV3-1/TRBV3-2	TRBJ2-7	-	TGTGCCAGCAGCCGGGGGACCTACGAGCAGTACTTC	CASSRGTYEQYF
-	TRBV6-4	TRBJ2-1	few	TGTGCCAGCAGTTTCCCTAGGCCCAAAAATGAGCAGTTCTTC	CASSFPRPKNEQFF
-	TRBV30	TRBJ1-1	-	TGTGCCCTGGAGAGGAACACTGAAGCTTTCTTT	CALERNTEAFF
TRBD1	TRBV13	TRBJ2-4	once	TGTGCCAGCAGCTTAGCCCAGGGGGCGGACATTCAGTACTTC	CASSLAQGADIQYF
TRBD1	TRBV6-1	TRBJ2-7	-	TGTGCCAGCAGTGAATCTACAGGGGGGAAGAACGAGCAGTACTTC	CASSESTGGKNEQYF
-	TRBV18	TRBJ2-2	once	TGTGCCAGCTCACCCGGTCGAGGGGGCACCGGGGAGCTGTTTTTT	CASSPGRGGTGELFF
-	TRBV29-1	TRBJ2-3	-	TGCAGCGTTAATGGGGGGAACGGCGCAGATACGCAGTATTTT	CSVNGGNGADTQYF
-	TRBV5-1	TRBJ2-3	-	TGCGCCAGCAGCTTGGACGGGGACAGCACAGATACGCAGTATTTT	CASSLDGDSTDTQYF
-	TRBV5-6	TRBJ2-3	-	TGTGCCAGCAGCGAGGACTTTGCTAGCACAGATACGCAGTATTTT	CASSEDFASTDTQYF
-	TRBV28	TRBJ1-3	once	TGTGCCAGCAGTTTAAGGCGGATCTCTGGAAACACCATATATTTT	CASSLRRISGNTIYF
TRBD2	TRBV10-3	TRBJ2-2	-	TGTGCCACCTTTCTAGCGGGGGGTACGGACACCGGGGAGCTGTTTTTT	CATFLAGGTDTGELFF
-	TRBV6-1	TRBJ1-6	-	TGTGCCAGCAGTGAAACTCCGGGACAAGATAATTCACCCCTCCACTTT	CASSETPGQDNSPLHF
TRBD2	TRBV20-1	TRBJ2-1	-	TGCAGTGCGGGCGGGAGGGTGTTCTTC	CSAGGRVFF
-	TRBV7-9	TRBJ2-3	-	TGTGCCACCCAGAAGGTCGCCGGAAGGGTGAGCACAGATACGCAGTATTTT	CATQKVAGRVSTDTQYF
TRBD1	TRBV6-4	TRBJ1-1	-	TGTGCCAGCAACTACGACAGGGGCACTGAAGCTTTCTTT	CASNYDRGTEAFF
-	TRBV13	TRBJ2-7	once	TGTGCCAGCAGCTTAGGCCGGGACAACTACGAGCAGTACTTC	CASSLGRDNYEQYF
TRBD2	TRBV6-5	TRBJ2-2	-	TGTGCCAGCAGTTCCCCGGGGACTAGCGAGACCGAGGAGCTGTTTTTT	CASSSPGTSETEELFF
TRBD2	TRBV30	TRBJ2-5	-	TGTGCCTGGAGTGTCGCGGGGGGGGAAATGACCCAGTACTTC	CAWSVAGGEMTQYF
-	TRBV5-1	TRBJ1-5	-	TGCGCCAGCAGCCGCTCAGGAGAGAATCAGCCCCAGCATTTT	CASSRSGENQPQHF
TRBD2	TRBV4-1	TRBJ2-7	-	TGCGCCAGCAGCTCCGGGGGGTACGAGCAGTACTTC	CASSSGGYEQYF
-	TRBV19	TRBJ2-2	-	TGTGCCAGTAGTATAGACTTTTCCGGGGAGCTATTTTTT	CASSIDFSGELFF
-	TRBV7-2	TRBJ2-6	-	TGTGCCAGCAGCTTATCCAGGGGCTCTGGGGCCAACGTCCTGACTTTC	CASSLSRGSGANVLTF
-	TRBV28	TRBJ1-5	-	TGTGCCAGCAGTTTATCCAGGGGCGTTACTTATTTT	CASSLSRGVTYF
-	TRBV25-1	TRBJ2-3	once	TGTGCCAGCAGTGATGGCACGCCCTCGGATACGCAGTATTTT	CASSDGTPSDTQYF
-	TRBV30	TRBJ1-2	-	TGTGCCTGGAGTGTAGCTTACGGTAAAGCCACCTTC	CAWSVAYGKATF
-	TRBV4-1	TRBJ2-7	-	TGCGCCAGCAGCCAAGAGGTGGAACAACTCTCCTACGAGCAGTACTTC	CASSQEVEQLSYEQYF
TRBD1	TRBV18	TRBJ1-3	few	TGTGCCAGCTCACCGCAGACAGGGGGCTCTGGAAACACCATATATTTT	CASSPQTGGSGNTIYF
-	TRBV7-2	TRBJ1-2	-	TGTGCCAGCAGCTTAGCCGTTCTTAACTATGGCTACACCTTC	CASSLAVLNYGYTF
TRBD1	TRBV5-1	TRBJ1-2	-	TGCGCCAGCAGCTTCGGACAGGGAACTAACTATGGCTACACCTTC	CASSFGQGTNYGYTF
-	TRBV19	TRBJ2-7	-	TGTGCCAGTAGTATCGGTTCAGACTCCTACGAGCAGTACTTC	CASSIGSDSYEQYF
-	TRBV19	TRBJ1-1	once	TGTGCCAGTAGTATAAAGGGTTGGAACACTGAAGCTTTCTTT	CASSIKGWNTEAFF
TRBD1	TRBV14	TRBJ2-3	-	TGTGCCAGCAGCCCTACTGGGGGACAGGGTGTGAATACGCAGTATTTT	CASSPTGGQGVNTQYF
-	TRBV6-5	TRBJ2-1	-	TGTGCCAGCAGGCTAGACCTAACTGGGCCCAATGAGCAGTTCTTC	CASRLDLTGPNEQFF
TRBD1	TRBV2	TRBJ2-6	-	TGTGCCAGCAGCGAGCCGGGACAGAGCTCTGGGGCCAACGTCCTGACTTTC	CASSEPGQSSGANVLTF
-	TRBV30	TRBJ1-1	-	TGTGCCTGTTCGGGAGGGACCACTGAAGCTTTCTTT	CACSGGTTEAFF
TRBD2	TRBV30	TRBJ2-1	-	TGTGCCTGGAGTCCATTTAGCGGGGGTTACAATGAGCAGTTCTTC	CAWSPFSGGYNEQFF
TRBD2	TRBV4-2	TRBJ2-2	few	TGTGCCAGCAGCCAAGATTGGAGCGGGAGGATCACCGGGGAGCTGTTTTTT	CASSQDWSGRITGELFF
-	TRBV14	TRBJ2-7	-	TGTGCCAGCAGCCAAGGAGGCGGAAGCCCGACCTACGAGCAGTACTTC	CASSQGGGSPTYEQYF
-	TRBV6-2/TRBV6-3	TRBJ1-1	-	TGTGCCAGCAGTTACACAACCCTCAGGGCAAGAGTCCCTTTTGCTTTCTTT	CASSYTTLRARVPFAFF
TRBD1	TRBV11-3	TRBJ2-7	-	TGTGCCAGCAGCTTAGACCCAGGGGGCTGCTACGAGCAGTACTTC	CASSLDPGGCYEQYF
-	TRBV9	TRBJ1-1	-	TGTGCCAGCAGCGAAGTCCCGAACACTGAAGCTTTCTTT	CASSEVPNTEAFF
-	TRBV3-1/TRBV3-2	TRBJ1-1	-	TGTGCCAGCAGCTCTATAGGGAGCACTGAAGCTTTCTTT	CASSSIGSTEAFF
-	TRBV14	TRBJ1-3	-	TGTGCCAGCAGCCAAGCAATGGGTTCTGGAAACACCATATATTTT	CASSQAMGSGNTIYF